This entry features one T cell receptor (beta chain) sequence. The antigen this receptor binds is unknown. Base qualities were left out, and no much larger clone turns up one base away. From cysteine to phenylalanine, the CDR3 is 15 amino acids long. Of all the DNA, just the CDR3 is kept, 45 bases in frame from base 1. V is clipped by 6 bases and J by 0 bases, and the sequence between their germline boundaries is 14 bases long. As encoded in the germline V gene, CDR1 is MDHEN while CDR2 is SYDVKM. The data are from a study of tissue T cells after allogeneic stem cell transplantation (dated by TCRdb to between 2021 and 2024). At the level of the whole study: Grafts from donors were received by all GVHD patients, with four grafts being unmodified and three being CD34-selected to deplete T cells. If a tissue had multiple samples, a pathologist reviewed H&E sections so that samples with histologically apparent lymphocytes got priority for sequencing. Using research autopsies of patients with and without GVHD, plus mouse models of GVHD, the study profiled TCR beta repertoires across many tissues. The human arm was conducted as a prospective observational study, and neither blinding nor randomization was performed.

Results the study describes overall, beyond this receptor: Which tissue TCRs were alloreactive or antigen-specific was not determined in the study, and some clones might have been persisting host cells. Within patients, how anatomically similar tissues were was a major factor shaping TCR repertoire composition, regardless of disease or transplant status. In both patients and mice, T cells from blood and spleen picked up only a limited part of the TCR repertoire that was detected in tissues. A small and clinically heterogeneous patient cohort was studied, and sampling depth was acknowledged as a limitation. Only a few T cell clones appeared in more than one patient, yet motif-based clustering showed tissue-specific repertoire signatures that were shared between patients.

Library prep was done by the immunoSEQ multiplex PCR assay. Adaptive Biotechnologies performed TCRbeta CDR3 sequencing at survey depth and reported CDR3 sequences, V/J genes, productive frequency, and template counts. Amplification of TCR beta CDR3 regions started from genomic DNA instead of RNA. For the original study's pipeline: Jensen-Shannon divergence served to quantify pairwise repertoire overlap between tissues, with 0 meaning identical and 1 meaning complete divergence. Tissues were grouped by single-linkage agglomerative hierarchical clustering of pairwise JSD values, and the clustering results were shown as dendrograms. GLIPH2 was applied to all patient samples using simulation_depth 1000, kmer_min_depth 3, and cdr3_length_cutoff 8, and only groups with more than two unique CDR3s were retained. A standardized tissue-overlap score extrapolated Jaccard GLIPH-group overlap across patients to a standard repertoire size of 1000 clones. Linear mixed-effect models, with tissue as a fixed effect and individual as a random effect, were used to test how diversity related to clinical or experimental variables. TCRdb's version of the immuneACCESS table is confined to in-frame rearrangements and falls short of the full clone set. An unresolved V gene accounts for under half of the shortfall where checked; the remainder is of unknown origin. V and J calls and clone size are as listed in that table; D and trimming were resolved from the DNA. The sample records over a thousand clones, 39% of which are singletons. The ten largest clones capture roughly 42% of the sample.

Per the publication, the time point label means: human tissue collected at research (rapid) autopsy. Over an approximately three-year period, about seven adult allo-HCT recipients with steroid-refractory GVHD were prospectively enrolled in a research-autopsy study. Gastrointestinal GVHD was present in all GVHD patients, several lines of GVHD-directed therapy were administered to all GVHD patients, and skin involvement was additionally present in about five GVHD patients. Autopsy tissues included GI sites from esophagus to rectum, liver, skin and lymphoid organs including spleen, after a median post-mortem interval of approximately nine hours. Autopsy specimens were bisected, with one portion flash-frozen in liquid nitrogen and the remainder formalin-fixed, and GI outer muscle layers were removed. To extract genomic DNA from frozen tissues, either the Mag-Bind Blood & Tissue DNA HDQ 96 Kit on a Chemagic 360 or the DNeasy Blood & Tissue Kit was used. Because of concern about red blood cell contamination, the extracted DNA went through further purification with the Genomic DNA Clean & Concentrator-25 kit.

The rearranged chain carries TRBV28 and TRBJ1-1; a tentative D match to TRBD1 spans 5 bases. The TCR sequence derives from a female patient between 40 and 69 years old with steroid-refractory graft-versus-host disease after an allogeneic stem cell transplant. Some T cells may have been brought in with the graft after a transplant. Sequences were derived from stomach tissue, sampled at autopsy. The CDR3 here reads CASSRVVGMNTEAFF. The DNA sequence is given as TGTGCCAGCAGCAGGGTAGTAGGGATGAACACTGAAGCTTTCTTT.